The entry below describes one T cell receptor beta chain. Its antigen is not identified. The trim removed 0 bases at V and 2 bases at J, leaving 8 bases unmatched. The CDR3 has 16 residues. The V gene's germline CDR1 is GTSNPN and CDR2 SVGIG (reference sequence). Libraries were prepared by immunoSEQ multiplex PCR; TCRdb keeps only in-frame clonotypes and omits some of them. Here the sample spans around 110,000 clones, 85% to 90% being singletons. The sample is drawn from a study of T cell responses to AZD1222 COVID-19 vaccine. Study-level results: Among those given AZD1222, only six were seropositive at baseline. The donors showed a predominance of white British ancestry and of females, with possible underestimation of clonal diversity.

The chain is built from TRBV30 and TRBJ2-7; 9 bases are shared with TRBD2. The TCR originated in an adult in good health. The sample here was peripheral blood, taken on day 0 of AZD1222 vaccination. The DNA for the CDR3 is TGTGCCTGGAGTGTACAAGAAGGACTAGCGACCTACGAGCAGTACTTC. This codes for CAWSVQEGLATYEQYF.